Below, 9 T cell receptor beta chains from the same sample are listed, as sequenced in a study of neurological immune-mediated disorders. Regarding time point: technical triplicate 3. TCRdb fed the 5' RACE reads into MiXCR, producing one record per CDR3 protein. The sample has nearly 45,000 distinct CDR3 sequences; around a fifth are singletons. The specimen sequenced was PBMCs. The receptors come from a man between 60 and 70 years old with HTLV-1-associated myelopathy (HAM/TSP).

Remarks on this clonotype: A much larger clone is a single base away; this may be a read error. In nucleotides, the CDR3 is TGTGCCAGCTCTCTACAGTGGAGCTCCTACGAGCAGTACTTC. This encodes CASSLQWSSYEQYF. The rearrangement uses TRBV18 and TRBJ2-7; D uncertain. Germline V lookup: CDR1 KGHSH, CDR2 LQKENI. V lost 6 bases and J 0 bases, leaving 12 bases between the germline ends. The CDR3 runs 14 residues. The complete variable domain, with remaining parts taken from reference TRBV18 and TRBJ2-7, reads NAGVMQNPRHLVRRRGQEARLRCSPMKGHSHVYWYRQLPEEGLKFMVYLQKENIIDESGMPKERFSAEFPKEGPSILRIQQVVRGDSAAYFCASSLQWSSYEQYFGPGTRLTVT.

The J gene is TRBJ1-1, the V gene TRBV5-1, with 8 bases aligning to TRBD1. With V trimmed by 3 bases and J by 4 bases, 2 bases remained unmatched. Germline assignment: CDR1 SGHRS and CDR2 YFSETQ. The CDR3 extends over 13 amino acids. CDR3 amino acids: CASSSDRGTEAFF. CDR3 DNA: TGCGCCAGCAGCTCAGACAGGGGCACTGAAGCTTTCTTT. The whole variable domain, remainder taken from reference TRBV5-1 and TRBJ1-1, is KAGVTQTPRYLIKTRGQQVTLSCSPISGHRSVSWYQQTPGQGLQFLFEYFSETQRNKGNFPGRFSGRQFSNSRSEMNVSTLELGDSALYLCASSSDRGTEAFFGQGTRLTVV.

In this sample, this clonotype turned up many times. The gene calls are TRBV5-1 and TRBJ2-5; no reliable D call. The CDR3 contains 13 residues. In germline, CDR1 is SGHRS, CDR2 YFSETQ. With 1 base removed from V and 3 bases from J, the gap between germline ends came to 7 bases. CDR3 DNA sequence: TGCGCCAGCAGCTTGCGGCCTGAAGAGACCCAGTACTTC. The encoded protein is CASSLRPEETQYF.

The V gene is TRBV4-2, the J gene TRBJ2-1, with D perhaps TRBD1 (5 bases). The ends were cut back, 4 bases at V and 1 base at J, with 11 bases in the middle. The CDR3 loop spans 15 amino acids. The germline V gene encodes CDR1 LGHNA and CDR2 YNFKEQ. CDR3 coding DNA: TGTGCCAGCAGCCCCCCCGACAGTTCCTACAATGAGCAGTTCTTC. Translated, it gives CASSPPDSSYNEQFF.

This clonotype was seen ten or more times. Here the CDR3 reads CASSPGPRRETQYF. The CDR3 DNA reads as TGTGCCAGCTCGCCCGGACCGAGGAGGGAGACCCAGTACTTC. The V gene is TRBV18, the J gene TRBJ2-5; a weak D match, TRBD2 (5 bases). This CDR3 spans 14 amino acids. In germline, CDR1 is KGHSH, CDR2 LQKENI. V lost 6 bases to trimming and J lost 5 bases, with 16 bases between them.

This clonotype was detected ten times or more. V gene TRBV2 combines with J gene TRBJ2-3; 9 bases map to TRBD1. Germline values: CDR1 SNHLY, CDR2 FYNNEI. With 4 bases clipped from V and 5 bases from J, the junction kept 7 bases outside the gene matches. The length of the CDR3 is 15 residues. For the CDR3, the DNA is TGTGCCAGCAGTGCCTCGACAGGGGGTGTAGATACGCAGTATTTT. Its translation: CASSASTGGVDTQYF. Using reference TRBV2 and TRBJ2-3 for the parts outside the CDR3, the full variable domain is EPEVTQTPSHQVTQMGQEVILRCVPISNHLYFYWYRQILGQKVEFLVSFYNNEISEKSEIFDDQFSVERPDGSNFTLKIRSTKLEDSAMYFCASSASTGGVDTQYFGPGTRLTVL.

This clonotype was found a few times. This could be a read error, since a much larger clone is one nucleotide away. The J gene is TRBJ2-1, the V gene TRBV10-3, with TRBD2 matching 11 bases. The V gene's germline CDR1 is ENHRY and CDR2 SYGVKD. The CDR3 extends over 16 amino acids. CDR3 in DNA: TGTGTCATCAGTGAGTCTACTAGCGGGAGATGGGTTGAGCAGTTCTTC. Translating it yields CVISESTSGRWVEQFF.

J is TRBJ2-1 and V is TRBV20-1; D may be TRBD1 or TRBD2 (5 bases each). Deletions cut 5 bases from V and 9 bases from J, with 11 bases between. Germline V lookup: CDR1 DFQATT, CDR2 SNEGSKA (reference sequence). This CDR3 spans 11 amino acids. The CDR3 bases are TGCAGTGCTGGGGGTGACCGTGAGCAGTTCTTC. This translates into CSAGGDREQFF.

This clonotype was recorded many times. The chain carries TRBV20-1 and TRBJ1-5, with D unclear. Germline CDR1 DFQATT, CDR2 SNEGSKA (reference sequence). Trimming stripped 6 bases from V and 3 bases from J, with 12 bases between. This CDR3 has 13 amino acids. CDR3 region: CSANREVNQPQHF. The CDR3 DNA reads TGCAGTGCGAACCGGGAGGTCAATCAGCCCCAGCATTTT.